This T cell receptor (beta chain) was captured in a study of cytomegalovirus exposure and HLA in healthy donors. PCR primers comprised 60 Vbeta and 13 Jbeta primers. The table came from immunoSEQ multiplex PCR; TCRdb's copy has only in-frame clones and leaves some out. The sample holds around 150,000 clones, 70% to 80% seen once. This clone was observed a handful of times. The donors (healthy individuals) were bone marrow donors. Germline V CDR1 and CDR2: SQVTM, ANQGSEA. V shed 6 bases and J 4 bases; nucleotides not matched to a gene: 3. The CDR3 runs to 12 residues. The rearrangement joins TRBV29-1 to TRBJ1-3; 7 nucleotides line up with TRBD1. The TCR was taken from a man aged 40-49 years in good health and CMV-seronegative. The sequenced sample was PBMCs. CDR3 bases: TGCAGCGTCGGACAGGCCGGAAACACCATATATTTT. Translated: CSVGQAGNTIYF.